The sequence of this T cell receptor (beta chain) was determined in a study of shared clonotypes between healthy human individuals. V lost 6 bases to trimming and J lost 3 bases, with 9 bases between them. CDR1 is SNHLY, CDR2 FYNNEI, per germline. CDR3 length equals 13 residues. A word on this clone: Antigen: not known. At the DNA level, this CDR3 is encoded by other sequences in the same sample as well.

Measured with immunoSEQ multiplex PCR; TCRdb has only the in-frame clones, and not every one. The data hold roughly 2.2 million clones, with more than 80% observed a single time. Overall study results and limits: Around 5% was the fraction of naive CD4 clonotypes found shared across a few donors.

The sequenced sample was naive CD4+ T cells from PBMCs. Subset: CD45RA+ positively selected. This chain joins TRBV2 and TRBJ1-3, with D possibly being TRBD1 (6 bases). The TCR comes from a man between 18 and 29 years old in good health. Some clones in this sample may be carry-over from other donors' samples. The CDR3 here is CASSQDSGNTIYF. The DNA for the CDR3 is TGTGCCAGCAGCCAGGACAGTGGAAACACCATATATTTT.